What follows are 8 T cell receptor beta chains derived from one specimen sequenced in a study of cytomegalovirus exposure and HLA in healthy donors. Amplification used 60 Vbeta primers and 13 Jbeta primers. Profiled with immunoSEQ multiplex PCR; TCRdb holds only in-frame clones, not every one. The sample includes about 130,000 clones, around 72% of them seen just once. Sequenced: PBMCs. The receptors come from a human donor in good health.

The DNA for the CDR3 is TGTGCCAGCAGTTCCTGGGGACAGGGGGCTGTTGGCTACACCTTC. Protein sequence: CASSSWGQGAVGYTF. This chain connects TRBV28 to TRBJ1-2, with TRBD1 identical over 12 bases. Germline V gene lookup returns CDR1 MDHEN and CDR2 SYDVKM. The CDR3 is made up of 15 amino acids. The V gene end was trimmed by 4 bases and the J gene end by 7 bases; junction bases not matched to a gene: 7.

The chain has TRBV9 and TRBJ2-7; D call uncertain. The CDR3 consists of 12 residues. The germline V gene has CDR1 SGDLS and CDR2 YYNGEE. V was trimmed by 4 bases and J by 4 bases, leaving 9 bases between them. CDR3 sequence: CASSQNGYEQYF. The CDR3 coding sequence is TGTGCCAGCAGCCAAAACGGGTACGAGCAGTACTTC.

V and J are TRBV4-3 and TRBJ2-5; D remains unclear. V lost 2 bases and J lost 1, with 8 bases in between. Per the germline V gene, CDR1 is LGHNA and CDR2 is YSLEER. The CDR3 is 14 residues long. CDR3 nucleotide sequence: TGCGCCAGCAGCCAAAGGAGCGCCCAAGAGACCCAGTACTTC. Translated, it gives CASSQRSAQETQYF.

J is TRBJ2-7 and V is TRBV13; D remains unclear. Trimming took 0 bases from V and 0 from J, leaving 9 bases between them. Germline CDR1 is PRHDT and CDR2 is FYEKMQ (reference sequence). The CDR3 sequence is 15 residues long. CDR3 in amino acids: CASSLGQLISYEQYF. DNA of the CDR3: TGTGCCAGCAGCTTAGGACAGCTTATCTCCTACGAGCAGTACTTC.

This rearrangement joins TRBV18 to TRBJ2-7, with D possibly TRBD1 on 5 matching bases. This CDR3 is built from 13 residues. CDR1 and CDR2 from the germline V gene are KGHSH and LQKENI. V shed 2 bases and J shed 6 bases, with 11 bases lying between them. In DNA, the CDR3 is TGTGCCAGCTCACCAAACTATCAGGGCGAGCAGTACTTC. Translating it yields CASSPNYQGEQYF.

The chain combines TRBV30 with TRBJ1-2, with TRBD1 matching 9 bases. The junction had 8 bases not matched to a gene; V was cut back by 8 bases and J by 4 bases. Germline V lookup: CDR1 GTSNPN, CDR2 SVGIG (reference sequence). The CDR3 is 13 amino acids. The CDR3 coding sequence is TGTGCCGGTCACAGGGGGCCTTCCTATGGCTACACCTTC. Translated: CAGHRGPSYGYTF.

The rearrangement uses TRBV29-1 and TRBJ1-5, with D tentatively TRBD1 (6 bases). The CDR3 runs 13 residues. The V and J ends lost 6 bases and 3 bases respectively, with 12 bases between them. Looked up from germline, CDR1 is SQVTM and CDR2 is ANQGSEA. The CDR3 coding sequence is TGCAGCGTCCGGGACAACTACAATCAGCCCCAGCATTTT. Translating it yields CSVRDNYNQPQHF.

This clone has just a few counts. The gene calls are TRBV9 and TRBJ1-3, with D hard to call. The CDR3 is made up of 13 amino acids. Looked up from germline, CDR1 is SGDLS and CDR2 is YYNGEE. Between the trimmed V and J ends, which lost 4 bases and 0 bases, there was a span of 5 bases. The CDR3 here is CASSPHSGNTIYF. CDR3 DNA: TGTGCCAGCAGCCCCCACTCTGGAAACACCATATATTTT.